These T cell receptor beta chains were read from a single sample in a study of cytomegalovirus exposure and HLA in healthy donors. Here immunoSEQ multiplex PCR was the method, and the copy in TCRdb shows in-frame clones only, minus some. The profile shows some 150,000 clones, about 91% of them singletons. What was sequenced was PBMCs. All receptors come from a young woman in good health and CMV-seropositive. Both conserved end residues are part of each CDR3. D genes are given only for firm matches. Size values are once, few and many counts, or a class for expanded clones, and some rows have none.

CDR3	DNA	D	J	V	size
CASSSRGTGGNSPLHF	TGTGCCAGCAGTTCCCGAGGGACAGGGGGGAATTCACCCCTCCACTTT	TRBD1	TRBJ1-6	TRBV28	-
CASRGTGGAYGYTF	TGTGCCAGCAGGGGGACAGGGGGCGCTTATGGCTACACCTTC	TRBD1	TRBJ1-2	TRBV6-5	-
CATSRDNSGAYNEQFF	TGTGCCACCAGCAGAGATAACAGCGGGGCATACAATGAGCAGTTCTTC	TRBD2	TRBJ2-1	TRBV15	-
CASSPGSQGPQHF	TGTGCCAGCAGCCCGGGATCGCAAGGGCCCCAGCATTTT	-	TRBJ1-5	TRBV16	-
CASSLFGSYEQYF	TGTGCCAGCAGCCTTTTCGGGAGCTACGAGCAGTACTTC	-	TRBJ2-7	TRBV28	few
CASSLSGSGSYNEQFF	TGTGCCAGCAGCTTGTCAGGGTCCGGATCCTACAATGAGCAGTTCTTC	-	TRBJ2-1	TRBV5-4	-
CASSRNRGLGEKLFF	TGTGCCAGCAGCCGAAACAGGGGGCTGGGGGAAAAACTGTTTTTT	TRBD1	TRBJ1-4	TRBV28	-
CASIKDRENPEAFF	TGTGCCAGCATTAAGGACAGGGAGAACCCTGAAGCTTTCTTT	TRBD1	TRBJ1-1	TRBV2	-
CASSQGPRGNQPQHF	TGCGCCAGCAGCCAAGGCCCCAGGGGCAATCAGCCCCAGCATTTT	-	TRBJ1-5	TRBV4-3	-
CASSDVAGSYNEQFF	TGTGCCAGCAGCGACGTTGCGGGTTCCTACAATGAGCAGTTCTTC	-	TRBJ2-1	TRBV7-2	once
CASSSTWGQSFYNSPLHF	TGTGCCAGTAGTTCGACATGGGGACAGAGCTTTTATAATTCACCCCTCCACTTT	TRBD1	TRBJ1-6	TRBV19	-
CASSIGQGTTNEKLFF	TGTGCCAGTAGTATCGGACAGGGTACGACTAATGAAAAACTGTTTTTT	TRBD1	TRBJ1-4	TRBV19	-
CASSFGGTSYNEQFF	TGTGCCAGCAGCTTCGGGGGGACCTCCTACAATGAGCAGTTCTTC	TRBD2	TRBJ2-1	TRBV5-6	-
CASSHKTGGGEKLFF	TGTGCCAGCAGCCATAAGACAGGGGGCGGCGAAAAACTGTTTTTT	TRBD1	TRBJ1-4	TRBV7-8	-
CSALGDEKLFF	TGCAGCGCCCTAGGGGATGAAAAACTGTTTTTT	-	TRBJ1-4	TRBV29-1	-
CASSLVPGSGNTIYF	TGTGCCAGCAGCTTGGTCCCGGGTTCTGGAAACACCATATATTTT	-	TRBJ1-3	TRBV5-5	-
CASSRLTSLETQYF	TGCGCCAGCAGCCGATTGACTAGCTTAGAGACCCAGTACTTC	TRBD2	TRBJ2-5	TRBV5-1	-
CASTLLQGGSGYTF	TGTGCCAGCACCCTTTTGCAGGGAGGGTCCGGCTACACCTTC	-	TRBJ1-2	TRBV7-9	-
CATSLAYNEQFF	TGTGCCACCAGCCTAGCTTACAATGAGCAGTTCTTC	-	TRBJ2-1	TRBV15	-
CAWRLFHPSHYGYTF	TGTGCCTGGAGGCTGTTTCATCCTAGCCACTATGGCTACACCTTC	-	TRBJ1-2	TRBV30	-
CATSRDYIEQYF	TGTGCCACCAGCAGAGATTACATCGAGCAGTACTTC	-	TRBJ2-7	TRBV15	-
CASSAKAPAGTYNEQFF	TGTGCCAGCAGCGCCAAAGCACCCGCGGGCACATACAATGAGCAGTTCTTC	-	TRBJ2-1	TRBV9	-
CASSVTGGPYEQYF	TGTGCCAGCAGTGTGACAGGGGGCCCCTACGAGCAGTACTTC	TRBD1	TRBJ2-7	TRBV9	-
CASSLEQGAHNEQFF	TGTGCCAGCAGCTTAGAGCAGGGGGCACACAATGAGCAGTTCTTC	TRBD1	TRBJ2-1	TRBV7-2	-
CASSVDRPSYNEQFF	TGTGCCAGCAGCGTAGACAGACCCTCCTACAATGAGCAGTTCTTC	-	TRBJ2-1	TRBV9	-
CASSLVVSRAKNIQYF	TGTGCCAGCAGCTTAGTGGTTTCCAGAGCCAAAAACATTCAGTACTTC	-	TRBJ2-4	TRBV11-2	-
CASSVAGPGEQFF	TGTGCCAGCAGCGTAGCGGGTCCCGGTGAGCAGTTCTTC	-	TRBJ2-1	TRBV9	-
CASSQNTGSSYNEQFF	TGTGCCAGCAGCCAAAACACAGGGAGTTCCTACAATGAGCAGTTCTTC	-	TRBJ2-1	TRBV7-8	-
CASSSGTGAYEQYF	TGTGCCAGCAGCTCAGGGACAGGCGCCTACGAGCAGTACTTC	TRBD1	TRBJ2-7	TRBV7-8	-
CASSLEGAYQPQHF	TGTGCCAGCAGTTTAGAGGGGGCTTATCAGCCCCAGCATTTT	TRBD1	TRBJ1-5	TRBV27	-